A single sample gave rise to the 22 T cell receptor beta chains below, sequenced in a study of cytomegalovirus exposure and HLA in healthy donors. The PCR made use of 60 Vbeta and 13 Jbeta primers. The assay was immunoSEQ multiplex PCR, and TCRdb's table has in-frame clones only and misses some. The sample contains hundreds of thousands of clones, just under 80% of which appear only once. The material sequenced was PBMCs. The receptors were gathered from a boy between 5 and 17 years old in good health and CMV-seronegative.

In this sample, this clone turned up a few times. The chain links TRBV19 to TRBJ2-2; 7 bases map to TRBD2. From germline, CDR1 is LNHDA and CDR2 SQIVND (reference sequence). This CDR3 has 16 amino acids. Trimming removed 3 bases from V and 1 base from J; junction bases left unmatched: 5. The CDR3 protein is CASSMGGGGNTGELFF. CDR3 bases: TGTGCCAGTAGTATGGGCGGGGGTGGGAACACCGGGGAGCTGTTTTTT.

The chain combines TRBV4-2 with TRBJ2-3; TRBD2 aligns across 10 bases. This CDR3 region has 17 residues. Germline V gene sequence: CDR1 LGHNA, CDR2 YNFKEQ. With 0 bases clipped from V and 7 bases from J, the junction kept 10 bases outside the gene matches. CDR3 loop: CASSQDLRASGGNTQYF. The CDR3 DNA is TGTGCCAGCAGCCAAGATCTTCGAGCTAGCGGGGGCAATACGCAGTATTTT.

The rearrangement links TRBV11-3 to TRBJ1-1; a weak D match, TRBD1 (5 bases). The CDR3 runs to 12 residues. CDR1 and CDR2 from the germline V gene are SGHNT and YENEEA. V lost 5 bases, J lost 4 bases, and 8 bases lay in between. CDR3 loop: CASSLRVTEAFF. CDR3 sequence (DNA): TGTGCCAGCAGCCTCAGGGTCACTGAAGCTTTCTTT.

The J gene is TRBJ1-2, the V gene TRBV19; 8 positions match TRBD1. The CDR3 sequence is 14 residues long. Germline CDR1 reads LNHDA; CDR2 reads SQIVND (reference sequence). The J segment lost 2 bases and the V segment lost 5 bases, leaving 4 bases of the junction unmatched. CDR3 residues: CASSARTGNYGYTF. Here the CDR3 DNA reads TGTGCCAGTAGTGCGAGGACAGGGAACTATGGCTACACCTTC.

This chain links TRBV5-6 with TRBJ2-5; 7 bases agree with TRBD1. Gene TRBJ2-7 matches the end of the DNA better, so the J call may be wrong. The germline V gene has CDR1 SGHDT and CDR2 YYEEEE. The CDR3 contains 15 residues. The CDR3 DNA sequence: TGTGCCAGCAGCTCCATCGACAGGGCCCCCTACGAGCAGTACTTC. Translation gives CASSSIDRAPYEQYF.

This clone was picked up one time. The sample holds other DNA sequences that translate to the same CDR3. The chain recombines TRBV19 with TRBJ2-2; D possibly corresponds to TRBD2 (5 bases). With 1 base removed from V and 5 bases from J, the gap between germline ends came to 5 bases. Germline values: CDR1 LNHDA, CDR2 SQIVND (reference sequence). The CDR3 is 13 amino acids. The CDR3 nucleotides are TGTGCCAGTAGTATAGGGGAGACCGGGGAGCTGTTTTTT. This translates into CASSIGETGELFF.

The chain employs TRBV6-5 and TRBJ2-3; 8 nucleotides line up with TRBD2. From germline, CDR1 is MNHEY and CDR2 SVGAGI. The CDR3 sequence is 16 residues long. V was clipped by 4 bases and J by 8 bases; unmatched bases: 14. The CDR3 is CASSSPGGAGVATQYF. The CDR3, as DNA: TGTGCCAGCAGTTCCCCCGGGGGGGCGGGAGTGGCTACGCAGTATTTT.

V gene TRBV30 combines with J gene TRBJ1-6, with D unclear. The CDR3 consists of 16 residues. V was clipped by 2 bases and J by 9 bases, with 20 bases between them. CDR1 GTSNPN and CDR2 SVGIG come from the germline V gene (reference sequence). CDR3 DNA: TGTGCCTGGAGTTTTTCCAGCGGGTTCTCAAGTTCACCCCTCCACTTT. It encodes CAWSFSSGFSSSPLHF.

The rearrangement uses TRBV4-1 and TRBJ1-5; 9 bases match TRBD1. CDR3 length: 21 residues. V was clipped by 3 bases and J by 1 base; unmatched bases: 19. Germline loops: CDR1 MGHRA, CDR2 YSYEKL. The CDR3: CASSQARLTGTGFRSNQPQHF. For the CDR3, the DNA is TGCGCCAGCAGCCAGGCCAGGCTAACCGGGACAGGGTTCCGAAGCAATCAGCCCCAGCATTTT.

This clone was picked up a small number of times. V gene TRBV5-1 combines with J gene TRBJ2-7; possibly TRBD2 for D (7 bases). Trimming stripped 1 base from V and 1 base from J, with 12 bases between. The CDR3 extends over 15 amino acids. The germline V gene encodes CDR1 SGHRS and CDR2 YFSETQ. The CDR3 bases are TGCGCCAGCAGCTTGAAAGGGGGGGGTTCCTACGAGCAGTACTTC. Its translation is CASSLKGGGSYEQYF.

This clone was observed once. The V gene is TRBV19, the J gene TRBJ2-1; 10 bases line up with TRBD2. Germline CDR1 and CDR2: LNHDA and SQIVND (reference sequence). This CDR3 region has 14 residues. The junction had 10 bases not matched to a gene; V was cut back by 2 bases and J by 15 bases. CDR3 amino acids: CASSITSGRAGWFF. The CDR3 nucleotides read TGTGCCAGTAGTATAACCAGCGGGAGGGCTGGTTGGTTCTTC. Supplemented by reference TRBV19 and TRBJ2-1, the full variable domain reads DGGITQSPKYLFRKEGQNVTLSCEQNLNHDAMYWYRQDPGQGLRLIYYSQIVNDFQKGDIAEGYSVSREKKESFPLTVTSAQKNPTAFYLCASSITSGRAGWFFGPGTRLTVL.

V gene TRBV19 combines with J gene TRBJ1-4, with D perhaps TRBD1 (5 bases). This CDR3 has 15 residues. Germline V gene sequence: CDR1 LNHDA, CDR2 SQIVND (reference sequence). V shed 6 bases and J shed 1 base, with 12 bases lying between them. CDR3 protein: CASSRTQETNEKLFF. The CDR3 coding sequence is TGTGCCAGTAGCAGAACACAGGAAACTAATGAAAAACTGTTTTTT.

The chain joins TRBV4-1 to TRBJ2-7; 8 bases map to TRBD1. Losses at the gene ends were 1 base for V and 3 bases for J; bases not matched to a gene: 2. The CDR3 runs to 14 residues. Looked up from germline, CDR1 is MGHRA and CDR2 is YSYEKL. The CDR3 loop is CASSQGTGNYEQYF. DNA of the CDR3: TGCGCCAGCAGCCAAGGGACAGGGAACTACGAGCAGTACTTC.

The V and J genes are TRBV15 and TRBJ1-2; 9 nucleotides align to TRBD1. The trim removed 5 bases at V and 5 bases at J, leaving 15 bases unmatched. Germline V lookup: CDR1 LNHNV, CDR2 YYDKDF (reference sequence). This CDR3 region has 17 residues. DNA of the CDR3: TGTGCCACCAGCCCCAACAGGGGAGGACAGGGGCGTTATGGCTACACCTTC. This encodes CATSPNRGGQGRYGYTF. Together with reference TRBV15 and TRBJ1-2, the CDR3 gives the full variable domain: DAMVIQNPRYQVTQFGKPVTLSCSQTLNHNVMYWYQQKSSQAPKLLFHYYDKDFNNEADTPDNFQSRRPNTSFCFLDIRSPGLGDTAMYLCATSPNRGGQGRYGYTFGSGTRLTVV.

The V gene is TRBV11-3, the J gene TRBJ2-5, with D tentatively TRBD2 (5 bases). CDR1 SGHNT and CDR2 YENEEA come from the germline V gene. This CDR3 has 15 amino acids. The V end was cut by 6 bases, the J end by 0 bases, with 14 bases between. The CDR3 DNA sequence: TGTGCCAGCAGTTCTGCGGGCGGGTACCAAGAGACCCAGTACTTC. Residues: CASSSAGGYQETQYF.

The rearrangement uses TRBV4-1 and TRBJ2-6, with 7 bases aligning to TRBD1. The trim removed 0 bases at V and 2 bases at J, leaving 4 bases unmatched. The germline CDR1 and CDR2 sequences are MGHRA and YSYEKL. This CDR3 comprises 17 residues. The CDR3 region has the DNA TGCGCCAGCAGCCAAGATTTCCAGGGGGCTGGGGCCAACGTCCTGACTTTC. It specifies CASSQDFQGAGANVLTF.

The chain is built from TRBV5-1 and TRBJ2-5; 8 bases align to TRBD2. Germline CDR1 and CDR2: SGHRS and YFSETQ. V lost 4 bases and J lost 7; bases outside the gene matches: 9. This CDR3 comprises 14 residues. CDR3 bases: TGCGCCAGCAGCACCAGTCCCCGGGAGGGGACCCAGTACTTC. The encoded protein is CASSTSPREGTQYF. Full variable domain (missing parts from reference TRBV5-1 and TRBJ2-5): KAGVTQTPRYLIKTRGQQVTLSCSPISGHRSVSWYQQTPGQGLQFLFEYFSETQRNKGNFPGRFSGRQFSNSRSEMNVSTLELGDSALYLCASSTSPREGTQYFGPGTRLLVL.

This sequence joins TRBV7-8 and TRBJ2-1; D is uncertain. This CDR3 spans 17 amino acids. Germline V lookup: CDR1 SGHVS, CDR2 FQNEAQ. The V end lost 3 bases, the J end lost 4 bases, and 19 bases lay between the germline ends. The CDR3 nucleotides are TGTGCCAGCAGCTTGGAGTTTACGCAGCGTGAGTACAATGAGCAGTTCTTC. It encodes CASSLEFTQREYNEQFF.

The chain employs TRBV4-1 and TRBJ2-2; 8 bases map to TRBD1. V gave up 4 bases and J gave up 4 bases; unmatched junction bases: 5. The CDR3 totals 15 residues. CDR1 MGHRA and CDR2 YSYEKL come from the germline V gene. The CDR3, as DNA: TGCGCCAGCAGCCCGGACAGGGACGCCACCGGGGAGCTGTTTTTT. Translated, it gives CASSPDRDATGELFF.

The chain is built from TRBV2 and TRBJ2-4, with no clear D. The ends were cut back, 2 bases at V and 12 bases at J, with 8 bases in the middle. Per the germline V gene, CDR1 is SNHLY and CDR2 is FYNNEI. This CDR3 spans 11 amino acids. The DNA of the CDR3 is TGTGCCAGCAGTGAAATGGGCAATCAGTACTTC. This codes for CASSEMGNQYF.

V is TRBV30 and J is TRBJ2-5, with TRBD2 identical over 7 bases. The J call may not be correct, given that the DNA end is closer to TRBJ2-7. Germline CDR1 and CDR2: GTSNPN and SVGIG (reference sequence). This CDR3 comprises 15 residues. The CDR3 DNA sequence: TGTGCCTGGACCCTCCCGGGAGGCGAAGTCTACGAGCAGTACTTC. Residues: CAWTLPGGEVYEQYF.

The V gene is TRBV30, the J gene TRBJ2-2, with TRBD2 as a possible D gene (6 bases). This CDR3 spans 14 amino acids. Germline CDR1 reads GTSNPN; CDR2 reads SVGIG (reference sequence). V gave up 5 bases and J gave up 3 bases, with 13 bases separating them. The CDR3 sequence: CAWGAGTHTGELFF. Written as DNA, the CDR3 is TGTGCCTGGGGAGCCGGGACTCACACCGGGGAGCTGTTTTTT.